This record concerns one T cell receptor (beta chain) sequence. These data originate in a study of blood T cell repertoires in COVID-19. Sequenced by immunoSEQ multiplex PCR; TCRdb stores in-frame clones only, minus some. The data contain some 700,000 clones, over 80% of them singletons. Germline-derived CDR1 and CDR2 are SGHVS and FQNEAQ. The J segment lost 6 bases and the V segment lost 1 base, leaving 7 bases of the junction unmatched. The CDR3 contains 15 residues. Sequencing was carried out using peripheral blood. V usage is TRBV7-8 and J usage is TRBJ1-2, with 8 nucleotides matching TRBD1. The source of this sequence is a woman between 18 and 29 years old with acute or convalescent COVID-19. CDR3 sequence: CASSLGQGANHGYTF. Here the CDR3 DNA reads TGTGCCAGCAGCTTAGGGCAGGGGGCGAACCATGGCTACACCTTC.